These 11 T cell receptor beta chains were all obtained from the same sample, sequenced in a study of cytomegalovirus exposure and HLA in healthy donors. The PCR had 60 Vbeta and 13 Jbeta primers. Assay used: immunoSEQ multiplex PCR; TCRdb lists only in-frame clones, some missing. The sample has approximately 70,000 clones. Sequencing input: PBMCs. All receptors derive from a female donor in good health and CMV-seropositive.

The genes are TRBV9 and TRBJ1-1; 7 bases agree with TRBD1. CDR1 and CDR2 (germline): SGDLS, YYNGEE. This CDR3 spans 13 amino acids. Trimming cost V 6 bases and J 0 bases; bases outside gene matches: 2. CDR3 DNA sequence: TGTGCCAGCACGGGACAGTTGAACACTGAAGCTTTCTTT. Translation gives CASTGQLNTEAFF.

This chain links TRBV27 with TRBJ2-7, with D hard to call. CDR3 size: 14 residues. V lost 3 bases and J 5 bases, leaving 14 bases between the germline ends. Germline lookup yields CDR1 MNHEY and CDR2 SMNVEV (reference sequence). CDR3 sequence: CASSFRTTPDEQYF. DNA of the CDR3: TGTGCCAGCAGTTTCAGAACTACCCCCGACGAGCAGTACTTC.

A remark on this clone: Its ends do not fully match the called genes, so a read error is possible. The chain links TRBV7-9 to TRBJ2-3, with D perhaps matching TRBD1 (6 bases). CDR1 and CDR2 (germline): SEHNR, FQNEAQ (reference sequence). The CDR3 has 14 residues. CDR3 protein: CASRPGQVGDMQYF. The CDR3 DNA follows: TGTGCCAGCAGACCGGGACAAGTAGGAGATATGCAGTATTTT. The variable domain in full, completed from reference TRBV7-9 and TRBJ2-3, reads DTGVSQNPRHKITKRGQNVTFRCDPISEHNRLYWYRQTLGQGPEFLTYFQNEAQLEKSRLLSDRFSAERPKGSFSTLEIQRTEQGDSAMYLCASRPGQVGDMQYFGPGTRLTVL.

J is TRBJ2-7 and V is TRBV2, with TRBD2 matching 11 bases. Germline V CDR1 and CDR2: SNHLY, FYNNEI. The CDR3 is 13 residues long. V lost 7 bases to trimming and J lost 2 bases; unmatched junction nucleotides: 1. The CDR3 loop reads CASTLAGAYEQYF. Here the CDR3 DNA reads TGTGCCAGCACACTAGCGGGAGCCTACGAGCAGTACTTC.

The chain uses TRBV7-9 and TRBJ1-1, with TRBD1 identical over 7 bases. Germline V CDR1 and CDR2: SEHNR, FQNEAQ (reference sequence). The CDR3 has 13 amino acids. Trimming cost V 5 bases and J 7 bases; bases outside gene matches: 7. CDR3 DNA sequence: TGTGCCAGCAGCAGGACAGGAGTAAGTGAAGCTTTCTTT. It is translated as CASSRTGVSEAFF. The variable domain in full, completed from reference TRBV7-9 and TRBJ1-1, reads DTGVSQNPRHKITKRGQNVTFRCDPISEHNRLYWYRQTLGQGPEFLTYFQNEAQLEKSRLLSDRFSAERPKGSFSTLEIQRTEQGDSAMYLCASSRTGVSEAFFGQGTRLTVV.

CDR3 sequence: CASRVLAGKSSYEQYF. CDR3 nucleotide sequence: TGCGCCAGCAGGGTACTAGCGGGGAAGAGCTCCTACGAGCAGTACTTC. J is TRBJ2-7 and V is TRBV5-1; 10 bases line up with TRBD2. The germline CDR1 and CDR2 sequences are SGHRS and YFSETQ. V shed 5 bases and J 0 bases; nucleotides not matched to a gene: 8. The CDR3 loop spans 16 amino acids. Looking up the rest from reference TRBV5-1 and TRBJ2-7 gives the full variable domain: KAGVTQTPRYLIKTRGQQVTLSCSPISGHRSVSWYQQTPGQGLQFLFEYFSETQRNKGNFPGRFSGRQFSNSRSEMNVSTLELGDSALYLCASRVLAGKSSYEQYFGPGTRLTVT.

This chain links TRBV7-9 with TRBJ1-5; D is perhaps TRBD1 (6 bases). This CDR3 contains 14 residues. Between the trimmed V and J ends, which lost 1 base and 6 bases, there was a span of 10 bases. The germline V gene has CDR1 SEHNR and CDR2 FQNEAQ (reference sequence). The CDR3 spells CASSLEQGGQPQHF. CDR3 sequence (DNA): TGTGCCAGCAGCTTAGAACAGGGTGGTCAGCCCCAGCATTTT.

CDR3: CASSPIAAGGYGYTF. In DNA, the CDR3 is TGTGCCAGCAGCCCTATCGCAGCCGGGGGTTATGGCTACACCTTC. This chain joins TRBV5-4 and TRBJ1-2, with a possible D match to TRBD1 (5 bases). Germline V CDR1 and CDR2: SGHNT, YYREEE (reference sequence). This CDR3 is 15 amino acids long. V was cut by 4 bases and J by 5 bases, with 18 bases left in between.

This chain joins TRBV6-5 and TRBJ1-1; the match to TRBD1 covers 7 bases. Unmatched junction bases numbered 9, after V lost 7 bases and J lost 4 bases. The CDR3 length is 14 residues. Germline loops: CDR1 MNHEY, CDR2 SVGAGI. CDR3 DNA sequence: TGTGCCAGCACCAGACAGGGTTCGATCACTGAAGCTTTCTTT. Translating it yields CASTRQGSITEAFF.

The chain couples TRBV5-1 to TRBJ1-2; 7 bases fit TRBD1. The V and J ends lost 4 bases and 7 bases, in that order; junction bases with no gene match: 7. This CDR3 is 13 amino acids long. Germline V CDR1 and CDR2: SGHRS, YFSETQ. The CDR3 region has the DNA TGCGCCAGCAGCATTGAGGGGGCGACTGGCTACACCTTC. Translated, it gives CASSIEGATGYTF.

The rearrangement joins TRBV4-1 to TRBJ2-3; TRBD2 agrees at 10 bases. Losses at the gene ends were 4 bases for V and 1 base for J; bases not matched to a gene: 11. Germline values: CDR1 MGHRA, CDR2 YSYEKL. This CDR3 has 18 amino acids. In nucleotides, the CDR3 is TGCGCCAGCAGCCGTGAGCGGGGGGGCAGAGTTGGCACAGATACGCAGTATTTT. Translated, it gives CASSRERGGRVGTDTQYF.